Listed below are T cell receptor beta chains from one sample, sequenced in a study of blood T cell repertoires in COVID-19. Sequencing used immunoSEQ multiplex PCR; TCRdb keeps in-frame clones, though not all of them. This table holds some 110,000 clones, about nine tenths found once. The sequenced sample was peripheral blood. The receptor set was obtained from a human donor in a cohort sampled during active COVID-19. Both conserved end residues are part of each CDR3. Each record gives: CDR3 length, V gene, J gene, clone size, CDR3 protein. For some rows the clone size is stated as once, few or many, or as a class when expanded; others skip it.

cdr3_length: 16; v_call: TRBV25-1; j_call: TRBJ2-5; clone_size: -; cdr3_aa: CASIPSGRVGAETQYF
cdr3_length: 14; v_call: TRBV19; j_call: TRBJ1-4; clone_size: -; cdr3_aa: CASQRDRVNEKLFF
cdr3_length: 15; v_call: TRBV5-8; j_call: TRBJ2-2; clone_size: -; cdr3_aa: CASIVRGRASGELFF
cdr3_length: 13; v_call: TRBV11-2; j_call: TRBJ2-3; clone_size: -; cdr3_aa: CASSLDRSDTQYF
cdr3_length: 13; v_call: TRBV6-4; j_call: TRBJ2-1; clone_size: -; cdr3_aa: CASSDSMSGKQFF
cdr3_length: 15; v_call: TRBV3-1/TRBV3-2; j_call: TRBJ2-7; clone_size: -; cdr3_aa: CASSQDRGLDYEQYF
cdr3_length: 15; v_call: TRBV6-2/TRBV6-3; j_call: TRBJ2-7; clone_size: -; cdr3_aa: CASSYNLAGRTEQYF
cdr3_length: 15; v_call: TRBV9; j_call: TRBJ1-1; clone_size: -; cdr3_aa: CASSARQVMNTEAFF
cdr3_length: 15; v_call: TRBV7-3; j_call: TRBJ2-2; clone_size: -; cdr3_aa: CASSQAVGDTGELFF
cdr3_length: 15; v_call: TRBV6-5; j_call: TRBJ1-3; clone_size: -; cdr3_aa: CASSYGPGSGNTIYF
cdr3_length: 13; v_call: TRBV6-2/TRBV6-3; j_call: TRBJ1-2; clone_size: few; cdr3_aa: CASSLGSIYGYTF
cdr3_length: 12; v_call: TRBV30; j_call: TRBJ2-7; clone_size: -; cdr3_aa: CAWSVTQGEQYF
cdr3_length: 14; v_call: TRBV7-8; j_call: TRBJ2-2; clone_size: -; cdr3_aa: CASRYGGGTGELFF
cdr3_length: 16; v_call: TRBV4-1; j_call: TRBJ2-2; clone_size: -; cdr3_aa: CASSQERGGNTGELFF
cdr3_length: 14; v_call: TRBV24-1; j_call: TRBJ1-5; clone_size: -; cdr3_aa: CATGGTANLQPQHF
cdr3_length: 12; v_call: TRBV28; j_call: TRBJ2-1; clone_size: -; cdr3_aa: CASRTGNNEQFF
cdr3_length: 16; v_call: TRBV27; j_call: TRBJ1-1; clone_size: once; cdr3_aa: CASSNLGQGRNTEAFF
cdr3_length: 14; v_call: TRBV11-2; j_call: TRBJ2-1; clone_size: few; cdr3_aa: CASSRLAGRNEQFF
cdr3_length: 14; v_call: TRBV27; j_call: TRBJ1-5; clone_size: -; cdr3_aa: CASSLRGSNQPQHF
cdr3_length: 17; v_call: TRBV5-8; j_call: TRBJ1-5; clone_size: -; cdr3_aa: CASSFRGDQYSNQPQHF
cdr3_length: 13; v_call: TRBV28; j_call: TRBJ2-1; clone_size: -; cdr3_aa: CASRRSIHNEQFF
cdr3_length: 13; v_call: TRBV6-5; j_call: TRBJ1-5; clone_size: -; cdr3_aa: CASRGGVISPQHF
cdr3_length: 12; v_call: TRBV2; j_call: TRBJ2-5; clone_size: -; cdr3_aa: CASSLSPETQYF
cdr3_length: 17; v_call: TRBV10-1; j_call: TRBJ2-2; clone_size: -; cdr3_aa: CASSESGTGPNTGELFF
cdr3_length: 13; v_call: TRBV2; j_call: TRBJ2-7; clone_size: -; cdr3_aa: CASGGRVVVEQYF
cdr3_length: 14; v_call: TRBV4-1; j_call: TRBJ2-5; clone_size: -; cdr3_aa: CASSQGSGEGTQYF
cdr3_length: 11; v_call: TRBV25-1; j_call: TRBJ1-2; clone_size: -; cdr3_aa: CASSVAGGYTF
cdr3_length: 15; v_call: TRBV6-5; j_call: TRBJ2-7; clone_size: -; cdr3_aa: CASSSLGQGAYEQYF
cdr3_length: 16; v_call: TRBV25-1; j_call: TRBJ2-7; clone_size: once; cdr3_aa: CASSDPGVAGSYEQYF
cdr3_length: 13; v_call: TRBV23-1; j_call: TRBJ2-2; clone_size: -; cdr3_aa: CASRHGRTGELFF
cdr3_length: 15; v_call: TRBV27; j_call: TRBJ2-1; clone_size: -; cdr3_aa: CASRLLAGVNNEQFF
cdr3_length: 15; v_call: TRBV2; j_call: TRBJ1-5; clone_size: few; cdr3_aa: CASSPDRVRNQPQHF
cdr3_length: 16; v_call: TRBV11-2; j_call: TRBJ2-5; clone_size: -; cdr3_aa: CASSWGDRGFQETQYF
cdr3_length: 13; v_call: TRBV7-3; j_call: TRBJ1-2; clone_size: -; cdr3_aa: CASSLGAGESYTF
cdr3_length: 15; v_call: TRBV6-4; j_call: TRBJ1-1; clone_size: -; cdr3_aa: CASSDSTGGDTEAFF
cdr3_length: 16; v_call: TRBV14; j_call: TRBJ2-2; clone_size: -; cdr3_aa: CASSGGTSSNTGELFF
cdr3_length: 15; v_call: TRBV7-2; j_call: TRBJ1-3; clone_size: -; cdr3_aa: CASSFEGFSGNTIYF
cdr3_length: 12; v_call: TRBV7-6; j_call: TRBJ2-2; clone_size: -; cdr3_aa: CASRRDSGELFF
cdr3_length: 17; v_call: TRBV11-3; j_call: TRBJ2-3; clone_size: -; cdr3_aa: CASSPGLAGPGTDTQYF
cdr3_length: 15; v_call: TRBV6-5; j_call: TRBJ1-3; clone_size: -; cdr3_aa: CASRSPGGSGNTIYF
cdr3_length: 14; v_call: TRBV7-6; j_call: TRBJ1-1; clone_size: -; cdr3_aa: CASSLGTGNTEAFF
cdr3_length: 17; v_call: TRBV24-1; j_call: TRBJ2-1; clone_size: once; cdr3_aa: CATSDPGTSGTYNEQFF
cdr3_length: 14; v_call: TRBV7-9; j_call: TRBJ1-2; clone_size: -; cdr3_aa: CASSWGDVTYGYTF
cdr3_length: 11; v_call: TRBV5-8; j_call: TRBJ1-1; clone_size: -; cdr3_aa: CASSGQIEAFF
cdr3_length: 14; v_call: TRBV6-2/TRBV6-3; j_call: TRBJ2-7; clone_size: -; cdr3_aa: CASSLDRGEYEQYF
cdr3_length: 13; v_call: TRBV28; j_call: TRBJ2-7; clone_size: -; cdr3_aa: CASRLELAYEQYF
cdr3_length: 11; v_call: TRBV3-1/TRBV3-2; j_call: TRBJ2-5; clone_size: -; cdr3_aa: CASIGVETQYF
cdr3_length: 14; v_call: TRBV19; j_call: TRBJ2-5; clone_size: once; cdr3_aa: CASMAGGPGETQYF
cdr3_length: 17; v_call: TRBV5-1; j_call: TRBJ1-1; clone_size: -; cdr3_aa: CASSSLGQLEVDTEAFF
cdr3_length: 16; v_call: TRBV10-1; j_call: TRBJ2-1; clone_size: -; cdr3_aa: CASSGRYGRERNEQFF
cdr3_length: 15; v_call: TRBV28; j_call: TRBJ2-7; clone_size: -; cdr3_aa: CASSPSGRAGDEQYF
cdr3_length: 14; v_call: TRBV6-1; j_call: TRBJ1-5; clone_size: -; cdr3_aa: CASISRGINQPQHF
cdr3_length: 14; v_call: TRBV13; j_call: TRBJ2-5; clone_size: -; cdr3_aa: CASSYRDSQETQYF
cdr3_length: 19; v_call: TRBV9; j_call: TRBJ2-3; clone_size: once; cdr3_aa: CASRRTSGGSQTATDTQYF
cdr3_length: 15; v_call: TRBV9; j_call: TRBJ2-1; clone_size: -; cdr3_aa: CASGTSLAGPNEQFF
cdr3_length: 15; v_call: TRBV3-1/TRBV3-2; j_call: TRBJ1-1; clone_size: -; cdr3_aa: CASSQVGPWSTEAFF
cdr3_length: 18; v_call: TRBV24-1; j_call: TRBJ2-1; clone_size: -; cdr3_aa: CATSDSIPGGASYNEQFF
cdr3_length: 15; v_call: TRBV6-4; j_call: TRBJ2-3; clone_size: -; cdr3_aa: CASSDLPSGRDTQYF
cdr3_length: 17; v_call: TRBV9; j_call: TRBJ1-2; clone_size: once; cdr3_aa: CASSEGPSRQGRYGYTF
cdr3_length: 14; v_call: TRBV28; j_call: TRBJ1-1; clone_size: -; cdr3_aa: CASRLRGQNTEAFF